This T cell receptor beta chain originates from a study of blood T cell repertoires in COVID-19. The table came from immunoSEQ multiplex PCR; TCRdb's copy has only in-frame clones and leaves some out. The table has about 390,000 clones, around 87% seen once. This TCR came from a woman aged 55-69 years with COVID-19, enrolled during active disease. Sequencing was done on a sample of peripheral blood.

CDR3 region: CASSARQGYEQFF. As DNA, the CDR3 is TGCGCCAGCAGCGCGAGGCAGGGGTATGAGCAGTTCTTC. The V gene is TRBV5-1, the J gene TRBJ2-1; TRBD1 might be the D (6 bases). Per germline, CDR1 SGHRS and CDR2 YFSETQ. The CDR3 extends over 13 amino acids. V was shortened by 4 bases and J by 8 bases, with 13 bases between the two germline ends.